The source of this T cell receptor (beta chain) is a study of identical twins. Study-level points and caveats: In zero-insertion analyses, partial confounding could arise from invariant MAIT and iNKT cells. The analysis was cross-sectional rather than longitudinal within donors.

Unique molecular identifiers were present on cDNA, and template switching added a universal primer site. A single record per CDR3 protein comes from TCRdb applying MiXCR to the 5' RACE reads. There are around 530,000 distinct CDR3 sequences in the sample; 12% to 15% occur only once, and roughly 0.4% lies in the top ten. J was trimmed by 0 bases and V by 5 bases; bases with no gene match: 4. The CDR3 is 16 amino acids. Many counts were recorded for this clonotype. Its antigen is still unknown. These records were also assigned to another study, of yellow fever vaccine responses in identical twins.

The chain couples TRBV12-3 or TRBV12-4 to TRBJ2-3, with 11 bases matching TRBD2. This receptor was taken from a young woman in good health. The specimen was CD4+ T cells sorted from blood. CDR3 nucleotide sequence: TGTGCCAGCAGTCCGCGGACTAGCGGGAGCACAGATACGCAGTATTTT. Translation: CASSPRTSGSTDTQYF.